The 25 T cell receptor beta chains presented below share a single source sample, sequenced in a study of T cell responses to AZD1222 COVID-19 vaccine. Some clones are missing from TCRdb's copy, which holds only in-frame ones; the method was immunoSEQ multiplex PCR. The sample contains about 140,000 clones, 80% to 95% of which appear only once. The sample in question was peripheral blood, obtained on day 0 of AZD1222 vaccination. The receptors shown here come from an adult in good health.

The V gene is TRBV18, the J gene TRBJ2-2; 7 positions match TRBD1. The CDR3 contains 15 residues. J gave up 1 base and V 5 bases, and 4 bases lay outside the gene matches. Looked up from germline, CDR1 is KGHSH and CDR2 is LQKENI. The CDR3 region has the DNA TGTGCCAGCTCAGAGAGGACAGGGAACACCGGGGAGCTGTTTTTT. Translated, it gives CASSERTGNTGELFF.

This chain joins TRBV5-1 and TRBJ1-1, with D hard to call. Germline V gene sequence: CDR1 SGHRS, CDR2 YFSETQ. The CDR3 totals 13 residues. Trimming removed 0 bases from V and 4 bases from J, with 7 bases in between. Here the CDR3 DNA reads TGCGCCAGCAGCTTGGGCGGAGCCACTGAAGCTTTCTTT. It encodes CASSLGGATEAFF.

The V gene is TRBV6-1, the J gene TRBJ2-2; D call uncertain. Per germline, CDR1 MNHNS and CDR2 SASEGT. The germline V and J ends were trimmed by 0 bases and 0 bases, with 11 bases remaining between them. This CDR3 has 17 amino acids. DNA of the CDR3: TGTGCCAGCAGTGAAGCCCCCGGGCTATCGAACACCGGGGAGCTGTTTTTT. Its protein product is CASSEAPGLSNTGELFF.

This clone is a singleton in its sample. V gene TRBV9 combines with J gene TRBJ1-2; D remains unclear. V shed 2 bases and J shed 8 bases, with 16 bases lying between them. There are 14 residues in the CDR3. Germline CDR1 and CDR2: SGDLS and YYNGEE. The CDR3 bases are TGTGCCAGCAGCGTTGACACCCAGAGAGCCGGCTACACCTTC. Protein: CASSVDTQRAGYTF.

This chain uses TRBV4-2 with TRBJ2-1; 9 nucleotides match TRBD2. Germline V gene sequence: CDR1 LGHNA, CDR2 YNFKEQ. The CDR3 covers 18 residues. V trimming: 0 bases; J trimming: 1 base; junction bases outside the gene matches: 7. The CDR3 here is CASSQDPLGLASYNEQFF. The DNA for the CDR3 is TGTGCCAGCAGCCAAGATCCTCTGGGACTAGCATCCTACAATGAGCAGTTCTTC.

Details on this clone: A read error may account for a junction end that differs from germline. This chain uses TRBV12-3 or TRBV12-4 with TRBJ1-5; D not certain. The CDR3 has 13 amino acids. The CDR3 nucleotides read TGTGCCAGCAGTTTAAGAAGCAGGTCGCCCCCGCATTTT. Translated, it gives CASSLRSRSPPHF.

This chain's CDR3 is CASSQGGRTEAFF. The CDR3 DNA sequence: TGTGCCAGCAGCCAGGGGGGAAGGACTGAAGCTTTCTTT. The chain uses TRBV3-1 (or the pseudogene TRBV3-2) and TRBJ1-1; a weak D match, TRBD1 (5 bases). This CDR3 is 13 amino acids long. V gave up 3 bases and J gave up 5 bases, with 10 bases separating them. CDR1 LGHDT and CDR2 YNNKEL come from the germline V gene (reference sequence).

The chain employs TRBV6-5 and TRBJ1-2, with D perhaps matching TRBD1 (6 bases). The CDR3 is made up of 13 amino acids. Per germline, CDR1 MNHEY and CDR2 SVGAGI. V was cut by 2 bases and J by 6 bases, with 10 bases left in between. As DNA, the CDR3 is TGTGCCAGCAGTTACCCAGGGGCTAATGGCTACACCTTC. Translated, it gives CASSYPGANGYTF.

The chain employs TRBV6-2 or TRBV6-3 and TRBJ2-1; D might be TRBD2 (6 bases). V was trimmed by 2 bases and J by 4 bases, leaving 12 bases between them. The CDR3 is 15 amino acids. Germline V gene data show CDR1 as MNHEY and CDR2 as SVGEGT. As DNA, the CDR3 is TGTGCCAGCAGTTACAAGGGACTCACTTACAATGAGCAGTTCTTC. Translated, it gives CASSYKGLTYNEQFF.

In its sample, this clone was seen a few times. This sequence joins TRBV18 and TRBJ2-7; 9 bases match TRBD2. V was pared by 0 bases and J by 6 bases, with 9 bases of the junction left unmatched. Germline V gives CDR1 KGHSH, CDR2 LQKENI. This CDR3 is built from 16 residues. CDR3 region: CASSPPAGGPGREQYF. CDR3 nucleotides: TGTGCCAGCTCACCACCGGCGGGAGGGCCAGGTCGCGAGCAGTACTTC. The full variable domain, in which reference TRBV18 and TRBJ2-7 provide the parts outside the CDR3, is NAGVMQNPRHLVRRRGQEARLRCSPMKGHSHVYWYRQLPEEGLKFMVYLQKENIIDESGMPKERFSAEFPKEGPSILRIQQVVRGDSAAYFCASSPPAGGPGREQYFGPGTRLTVT.

CDR3 bases: TGTGCCTGGAGTCCGGGCTCTGGGGCCAACGTCCTGACTTTC. It specifies CAWSPGSGANVLTF. The rearrangement links TRBV30 to TRBJ2-6; no firm D call. The CDR3 has 14 residues. Germline CDR1 is GTSNPN and CDR2 is SVGIG (reference sequence). Between the trimmed V and J ends, which lost 2 bases and 0 bases, there was a span of 5 bases. Full variable domain (missing parts from reference TRBV30 and TRBJ2-6): SQTIHQWPATLVQPVGSPLSLECTVEGTSNPNLYWYRQAAGRGLQLLFYSVGIGQISSEVPQNLSASRPQDRQFILSSKKLLLSDSGFYLCAWSPGSGANVLTFGAGSRLTVL.

V gene TRBV6-5 combines with J gene TRBJ1-2, with D possibly being TRBD1 (5 bases). The CDR3 spans 13 residues. Trimming pared 6 bases from V and 6 bases from J, leaving 14 bases between. From germline, CDR1 is MNHEY and CDR2 SVGAGI. The CDR3 sequence is CASRPQGSHGYTF. As DNA, the CDR3 is TGTGCCAGCAGACCTCAGGGCTCCCATGGCTACACCTTC.

The chain employs TRBV3-1 (or the pseudogene TRBV3-2) and TRBJ1-6; D is perhaps TRBD1 (5 bases). The germline V gene has CDR1 LGHDT and CDR2 YNNKEL (reference sequence). This CDR3 region has 17 residues. With 2 bases removed from V and 8 bases from J, the gap between germline ends came to 19 bases. DNA for the CDR3: TGTGCCAGCAGCCAAAGGGCGGCGGGGGTTGTGGATTCACCCCTCCACTTT. As protein: CASSQRAAGVVDSPLHF.

The rearrangement uses TRBV3-1 (or the pseudogene TRBV3-2) and TRBJ2-5; 7 bases agree with TRBD1. CDR1 and CDR2 from the germline V gene are LGHDT and YNNKEL (reference sequence). The CDR3 extends over 15 amino acids. After removal of 1 base from V and 3 bases from J, the junction contained 5 bases not matched to a gene. The CDR3 DNA follows: TGTGCCAGCAGCCAAGCCTGGGACAGAAAAGAGACCCAGTACTTC. It specifies CASSQAWDRKETQYF.

Only one count was recorded for this clone. The V and J genes are TRBV6-5 and TRBJ2-4; tentatively, D is TRBD1 (5 bases). V was cut by 6 bases and J by 9 bases, with 18 bases left in between. Germline V gene lookup returns CDR1 MNHEY and CDR2 SVGAGI. The CDR3 loop spans 14 amino acids. CDR3 in DNA: TGTGCCAGCAGGACCCAAGCGCAGGGCGGCATTCAGTACTTC. Encoded protein: CASRTQAQGGIQYF.

The V and J genes are TRBV2 and TRBJ1-3; D is uncertain. CDR1 and CDR2 from the germline V gene are SNHLY and FYNNEI. V was clipped by 9 bases and J by 0 bases, with 9 bases between them. The CDR3 is 13 residues long. CDR3 region: CASRIGSGNTIYF. CDR3 sequence (DNA): TGTGCCAGTCGAATTGGCTCTGGAAACACCATATATTTT.

This sequence joins TRBV6-5 and TRBJ1-1; TRBD1 aligns across 8 bases. The CDR3 is 13 amino acids. Germline-derived CDR1 and CDR2 are MNHEY and SVGAGI. V shed 6 bases, J shed 9 bases, and the junction held 9 bases outside the gene matches. CDR3 residues: CASRDGQGRKAFF. Written as DNA, the CDR3 is TGTGCCAGCAGAGATGGACAGGGCAGGAAAGCTTTCTTT.

This sequence joins TRBV19 and TRBJ2-4; D perhaps matches TRBD2 (5 bases). The germline V gene has CDR1 LNHDA and CDR2 SQIVND (reference sequence). The CDR3 is 16 residues long. V dropped 6 bases and J dropped 3 bases, with 18 bases sitting between them. CDR3 sequence: CASSRGLARDKNIQYF. In DNA form, the CDR3 reads TGTGCCAGTAGCCGAGGGCTGGCAAGGGACAAAAACATTCAGTACTTC.

The chain has TRBV6-5 and TRBJ1-1, with D perhaps TRBD1 (5 bases). The ends were cut back, 8 bases at V and 3 bases at J, with 7 bases in the middle. This CDR3 has 11 amino acids. The germline CDR1 and CDR2 sequences are MNHEY and SVGAGI. The CDR3 reads CASGGDTEAFF. CDR3 DNA sequence: TGTGCCAGCGGGGGGGACACTGAAGCTTTCTTT.

The chain links TRBV9 to TRBJ2-3; no reliable D call. Trimming took off 0 bases at V and 1 base at J, with 9 bases between the two ends. Germline-derived CDR1 and CDR2 are SGDLS and YYNGEE. CDR3 length equals 15 residues. The CDR3 DNA reads TGTGCCAGCAGCGTAGCTCCGGCCCGCACAGATACGCAGTATTTT. It yields the protein CASSVAPARTDTQYF.

The chain recombines TRBV19 with TRBJ2-2; no clear D gene. The CDR3 runs 12 residues. Trimming removed 5 bases from V and 4 bases from J, with 5 bases in between. Germline CDR1 and CDR2: LNHDA and SQIVND (reference sequence). The CDR3 loop reads CASSVITGELFF. The CDR3 DNA follows: TGTGCCAGTAGTGTGATCACCGGGGAGCTGTTTTTT. Combining the CDR3 with reference TRBV19 and TRBJ2-2 gives the whole variable domain DGGITQSPKYLFRKEGQNVTLSCEQNLNHDAMYWYRQDPGQGLRLIYYSQIVNDFQKGDIAEGYSVSREKKESFPLTVTSAQKNPTAFYLCASSVITGELFFGEGSRLTVL.

This rearrangement joins TRBV27 to TRBJ1-1; maybe TRBD1 (5 bases). Trimming pared 5 bases from V and 0 bases from J, leaving 13 bases between. This CDR3 spans 15 amino acids. The germline V gene encodes CDR1 MNHEY and CDR2 SMNVEV (reference sequence). This CDR3 reads CASSTRQTMNTEAFF. The CDR3 nucleotides are TGTGCCAGCAGTACAAGACAGACGATGAACACTGAAGCTTTCTTT.

The rearrangement links TRBV19 to TRBJ2-7, with TRBD1 identical over 9 bases. CDR3 length: 14 amino acids. Per germline, CDR1 LNHDA and CDR2 SQIVND (reference sequence). After removal of 7 bases from V and 6 bases from J, the junction contained 10 bases not matched to a gene. The CDR3 region is CASTRTGDESEQYF. For the CDR3, the DNA is TGTGCCAGTACCCGGACAGGGGATGAATCCGAGCAGTACTTC.

This clone was found once. J is TRBJ2-2 and V is TRBV23-1, with D possibly TRBD2 on 5 matching bases. TRBV23-1 is placed among ORFs of uncertain function. Trimming took off 4 bases at V and 7 bases at J, with 13 bases between the two ends. There are 14 residues in the CDR3. CDR3 nucleotide sequence: TGCGCCAGCAGTCCCCCACACCGGGGCGGGGAGCTGTTTTTT. Its protein product is CASSPPHRGGELFF.

This clone appeared a single time. The V gene is TRBV28, the J gene TRBJ1-2, with 8 bases lining up with TRBD1. This CDR3 spans 17 amino acids. Germline V gene data show CDR1 as MDHEN and CDR2 as SYDVKM. The V gene end was trimmed by 4 bases and the J gene end by 1 base; junction bases not matched to a gene: 11. CDR3 DNA sequence: TGTGCCAGCAGTTCTCCCGGGACAGGCCTATTTAACTATGGCTACACCTTC. It yields the protein CASSSPGTGLFNYGYTF.